A selection of T cell receptor beta chains follows, all from one sample in a study of blood T cell repertoires in COVID-19. Libraries were prepared by immunoSEQ multiplex PCR; TCRdb keeps only in-frame clonotypes and omits some of them. This table holds a few hundred thousand clones, 70% to 90% found once. The sequenced material came from peripheral blood. Receptor source: a woman aged 45-65 years with acute or convalescent COVID-19. CDR3s include the opening cysteine and the closing phenylalanine or tryptophan. A D gene is named only where the DNA matches it firmly. The size of a clone is reported for some rows only, either as once, few or many, or as a class for expanded clones.

CDR3	DNA	V	D	J	size
CASSSRTERGNQPQHF	TGTGCCAGCAGCTCCCGGACTGAACGCGGCAATCAGCCCCAGCATTTT	TRBV7-2	-	TRBJ1-5	few
CASSFEAAFTQYF	TGTGCCAGCAGCTTTGAGGCAGCCTTTACGCAGTATTTT	TRBV7-9	-	TRBJ2-3	-
CASSLAGTSSGELFF	TGCGCCAGCAGCTTGGCCGGGACTAGCTCCGGGGAGCTGTTTTTT	TRBV5-1	TRBD2	TRBJ2-2	-
CASSFTGKETQYF	TGCGCCAGCAGCTTTACGGGGAAAGAGACCCAGTACTTC	TRBV5-1	-	TRBJ2-5	once
CASTETPSGNFYEQYF	TGTGCCAGCACCGAGACGCCTAGCGGAAATTTCTACGAGCAGTACTTC	TRBV5-6	TRBD2	TRBJ2-7	-
CASRRGQANNSPLHF	TGTGCCAGCAGGCGAGGACAGGCGAATAATTCACCCCTCCACTTT	TRBV6-5	TRBD1	TRBJ1-6	few
CASRVTGAVTEAFF	TGTGCCAGCAGGGTCACAGGGGCGGTCACTGAAGCTTTCTTT	TRBV6-5	TRBD1	TRBJ1-1	few
CASSLTEDRLPYEQYF	TGTGCCAGCAGCTTGACGGAGGACAGGCTTCCCTACGAGCAGTACTTC	TRBV5-5	TRBD1	TRBJ2-7	-
CASSVEGGGSQYF	TGTGCCAGCAGCGTAGAAGGGGGGGGGTCCCAGTACTTC	TRBV11-2	-	TRBJ2-5	-
CATGRTSGNTDTQYF	TGTGCCACCGGCCGGACTAGCGGGAACACAGATACGCAGTATTTT	TRBV24-1	TRBD2	TRBJ2-3	-
CASSDGGTTDTQYF	TGCGCCAGCAGTGATGGGGGGACCACAGATACGCAGTATTTT	TRBV10-2	-	TRBJ2-3	few
CASSLVGQGTYEQYF	TGTGCCAGCAGCTTAGTTGGGCAGGGGACCTACGAGCAGTACTTC	TRBV13	-	TRBJ2-7	-
CASSLVFGGQGSIGYTF	TGTGCCAGCAGCTTAGTGTTTGGGGGACAGGGGTCTATTGGCTACACCTTC	TRBV13	TRBD1	TRBJ1-2	-
CAISGTGGDTGELFF	TGTGCCATCAGTGGGACAGGGGGGGACACCGGGGAGCTGTTTTTT	TRBV10-3	TRBD1	TRBJ2-2	once
CASTPSGGTAFF	TGTGCCAGCACCCCTTCGGGGGGAACAGCTTTCTTT	TRBV6-5	-	TRBJ1-1	-
CASSTIAGADPDTQYF	TGTGCCAGCAGCACCATAGCGGGAGCGGACCCAGATACGCAGTATTTT	TRBV9	TRBD2	TRBJ2-3	once
CASSTSGTGGYNEQFF	TGTGCCAGCAGCACCTCCGGGACAGGGGGTTACAATGAGCAGTTCTTC	TRBV9	TRBD1	TRBJ2-1	-
CASSEIDYGYTF	TGTGCCAGCAGTGAGATAGACTATGGCTACACCTTC	TRBV6-1	-	TRBJ1-2	-
CASSWDSSYNEQFF	TGTGCCAGCAGTTGGGACAGCTCCTACAATGAGCAGTTCTTC	TRBV6-5	TRBD1	TRBJ2-1	-
CAWRSGTGAFNSPLHF	TGTGCCTGGAGGTCCGGGACAGGGGCGTTTAATTCACCCCTCCACTTT	TRBV30	TRBD1	TRBJ1-6	few
CASSTGVGNTIYF	TGTGCCAGCAGTACGGGGGTAGGAAACACCATATATTTT	TRBV3-1/TRBV3-2	-	TRBJ1-3	-
CASSRGQSPDSNQPQHF	TGTGCCAGTAGCCGGGGACAAAGCCCAGATAGCAATCAGCCCCAGCATTTT	TRBV19	-	TRBJ1-5	few
CASSLDRAGNYGYTF	TGTGCCAGCAGCTTGGACAGGGCCGGGAACTATGGCTACACCTTC	TRBV5-4	-	TRBJ1-2	-
CASSLRGYGGYTF	TGTGCCAGCAGTTTACGGGGTTACGGTGGCTACACCTTC	TRBV28	-	TRBJ1-2	-
CAWKGQGLNRIPLYGYTF	TGTGCCTGGAAAGGACAGGGACTCAATAGGATCCCCTTATATGGCTACACCTTC	TRBV30	TRBD1	TRBJ1-2	-
CASTQEFLKPGQGYRELFF	TGTGCCAGTACTCAAGAGTTCCTCAAACCGGGACAGGGTTACAGGGAGCTGTTTTTT	TRBV19	TRBD1	TRBJ2-2	-
CASSEAGGSTEAFF	TGTGCCAGCAGTGAAGCAGGGGGCAGCACTGAAGCTTTCTTT	TRBV2	TRBD1	TRBJ1-1	-
CATSDSGTSSKTQYF	TGTGCCACCAGTGATTCCGGGACTAGTTCGAAGACCCAGTACTTC	TRBV24-1	TRBD2	TRBJ2-5	once
CASSLEAATEHGYTF	TGCGCCAGCAGCTTGGAAGCCGCGACAGAGCATGGCTACACCTTC	TRBV5-1	-	TRBJ1-2	-
CASSIRQTNNEQFF	TGTGCCAGCAGCATACGACAGACCAACAATGAGCAGTTCTTC	TRBV7-3	-	TRBJ2-1	-
CASSLDRASTDTQYF	TGTGCCAGCAGCTTGGACAGGGCTAGCACAGATACGCAGTATTTT	TRBV7-2	TRBD1	TRBJ2-3	-
CASSPGIDRAYEQYF	TGTGCCAGCTCACCAGGGATTGACAGGGCCTACGAGCAGTACTTC	TRBV18	TRBD1	TRBJ2-7	few
CATSRDRWDSGGPQHF	TGTGCCACCAGCAGAGATCGGTGGGACAGTGGTGGTCCCCAGCATTTT	TRBV15	TRBD1	TRBJ1-5	-
CASNPDGTGIYEQYF	TGTGCCAGCAACCCTGACGGGACAGGGATCTACGAGCAGTACTTC	TRBV6-5	TRBD1	TRBJ2-7	-
CSVAMTGDYNEQFF	TGCAGCGTTGCAATGACAGGAGACTACAATGAGCAGTTCTTC	TRBV29-1	-	TRBJ2-1	few
CASSLDRKTNEKLFF	TGTGCCAGCAGCTTGGACAGGAAAACTAATGAAAAACTGTTTTTT	TRBV7-9	TRBD1	TRBJ1-4	-
CATSDRGRNEQYF	TGTGCCACCAGTGACAGGGGGCGAAACGAGCAGTACTTC	TRBV24-1	TRBD1	TRBJ2-7	-
CASSVGGHTEAFF	TGTGCCAGCAGCGTCGGGGGGCACACTGAAGCTTTCTTT	TRBV9	-	TRBJ1-1	-